This TCR beta chain was sequenced in a study of read filtering for tumor transcriptome and immune sequencing. About the research overall: Among patients, approximately 17 were male and 14 female, aged 47 to 80 (mean around 66).

This clonotype was observed many times. The library was built from 400 ng RNA with molecular barcoded adaptors for alpha/delta and beta/gamma chains. TCRdb re-called the reads through MiXCR, storing one row per CDR3 protein. The sample records about 27,000 distinct CDR3 sequences, approximately 15% being singletons. Trimming took 10 bases from V and 8 from J; bases not matched to a gene: 5. This CDR3 region has 13 residues. From germline, CDR1 is MNHNS and CDR2 SASEGT. The sequencing sample was made of a population of CD138-negative cells sorted from bone marrow. This chain links TRBV6-1 with TRBJ1-6; 10 bases align to TRBD1. This TCR derives from a donor at least 40 years old with multiple myeloma. The CDR3 DNA reads TGTGCCACCCCCGGACAGGGGGATTCACCCCTCCACTTT. It yields the protein CATPGQGDSPLHF.